The 30 T cell receptor beta chains in this list originate from one sample, sequenced in a study of vaccination and CD4 T cells after COVID-19. These receptors have no known antigen. Sequenced with the Oncomine TCR Beta short-read assay was DNA taken from cultured CD4+ T cells. The authors extracted genomic DNA from cultured CD4+ T cells. One entry per CDR3 protein, called by TCRdb with MiXCR from the PCR reads. The data hold roughly 10,000 distinct CDR3 sequences, with more than 25% observed a single time. Treatment indicated: roughly 10-day PBMC culture with coronavirus spike peptide pools or control peptides (ViraFEST assay). These CD4+ T cells came from an unexposed donor, sampled before the COVID-19 pandemic (2011-2018). Sequencing was carried out using CD4+ T cells from blood, cultured in vitro. The receptors stem from a human donor in good health.

As concerns this clonotype: This may stem from a read error, because a much larger clone lies one nucleotide away. This rearrangement joins TRBV7-2 to TRBJ1-2; 10 bases line up with TRBD1. Germline CDR1 is SGHTA and CDR2 is FQGNSA. This CDR3 contains 14 residues. CDR3 protein: CVSSSGQGTYGYTF. CDR3 DNA sequence: TGTGTCAGCAGCTCGGGACAGGGGACCTATGGCTACACCTTC. Drawing the rest from reference TRBV7-2 and TRBJ1-2, the complete variable domain is GAGVSQSPSNKVTEKGKDVELRCDPISGHTALYWYRQSLGQGLEFLIYFQGNSAPDKSGLPSDRFSAERTGGSVSTLTIQRTQQEDSAVYLCVSSSGQGTYGYTFGSGTRLTVV.

This clonotype was seen more than once but under ten times. The rearrangement links TRBV28 to TRBJ1-5, with TRBD1 matching 9 bases. CDR3 length: 16 amino acids. With V trimmed by 3 bases and J by 7 bases, 10 bases remained unmatched. Looked up from germline, CDR1 is MDHEN and CDR2 is SYDVKM. In DNA form, the CDR3 reads TGTGCCAGCAGTTTCCTCGACAGGGGGACGGGACAGCCCCAGCATTTT. It is translated as CASSFLDRGTGQPQHF.

A few counts support this clonotype. The rearrangement uses TRBV7-9 and TRBJ2-5, with TRBD2 matching 11 bases. The germline V gene encodes CDR1 SEHNR and CDR2 FQNEAQ (reference sequence). The V and J ends lost 6 bases and 5 bases, in that order; junction bases with no gene match: 8. The CDR3 is made up of 15 amino acids. In DNA, the CDR3 is TGTGCCAGCAGTTTTCTAGCGGGAGGAGGGGAGACCCAGTACTTC. Translating it yields CASSFLAGGGETQYF.

The chain is built from TRBV6-4 and TRBJ2-3; D unresolved. The V and J ends lost 3 bases and 0 bases respectively, with 10 bases between them. Germline V lookup: CDR1 MRHNA, CDR2 SNTAGT. CDR3 size: 15 residues. The CDR3 here is CASSEFSTSTDTQYF. Here the CDR3 DNA reads TGTGCCAGCAGTGAATTTAGTACTAGCACAGATACGCAGTATTTT.

Judged by abundance, this clonotype is medium-sized. The chain recombines TRBV10-3 with TRBJ1-5, with 9 bases lining up with TRBD1. Per the germline V gene, CDR1 is ENHRY and CDR2 is SYGVKD. This CDR3 contains 15 residues. The ends lost 3 bases at V and 5 bases at J; junction bases unmatched: 5. Written as DNA, the CDR3 is TGTGCCATCAGTGACTCTGACAGGGGGTATCAGCCCCAGCATTTT. It yields the protein CAISDSDRGYQPQHF.

This clonotype has only a few counts. V gene TRBV6-1 combines with J gene TRBJ2-2, with TRBD2 matching 7 bases. In germline, CDR1 is MNHNS, CDR2 SASEGT. With 5 bases clipped from V and 2 bases from J, the junction kept 8 bases outside the gene matches. This CDR3 spans 16 amino acids. CDR3 amino acids: CASSPGTTFNTGELFF. CDR3 DNA sequence: TGTGCCAGCAGTCCCGGGACTACTTTTAACACCGGGGAGCTGTTTTTT.

The V call is TRBV7-2, the J call TRBJ1-5; 10 positions match TRBD1. This CDR3 is 15 amino acids long. Looked up from germline, CDR1 is SGHTA and CDR2 is FQGNSA. Trimming removed 4 bases from V and 6 bases from J; junction bases left unmatched: 6. The CDR3 DNA is TGTGCCAGCAGCTCCGGACAGGGGGGAGGTCAGCCCCAGCATTTT. Its protein is CASSSGQGGGQPQHF.

This clonotype has only a few counts. The J gene is TRBJ2-5, the V gene TRBV20-1; 7 bases line up with TRBD1. The CDR3 extends over 13 amino acids. From germline, CDR1 is DFQATT and CDR2 SNEGSKA (reference sequence). J lost 5 bases, V lost 3 bases, and 6 bases had no gene match. For the CDR3, the DNA is TGCAGTGCTAGTCACAGGGGCGGGGAGACCCAGTACTTC. Translating gives CSASHRGGETQYF.

In this sample, this clonotype turned up a few times. The DNA of the CDR3 is TGTGCCAGCAGTTTACGGGACGGGACAGGGCGCAATGAGCAGTTCTTC. As protein: CASSLRDGTGRNEQFF. This rearrangement joins TRBV28 to TRBJ2-1, with TRBD1 matching 9 bases. Germline trimming cut 2 bases from V and 6 bases from J; bases unmatched to any gene: 8. This CDR3 is built from 16 residues. Germline CDR1 MDHEN, CDR2 SYDVKM.

The J gene is TRBJ2-5, the V gene TRBV11-3; 8 bases align to TRBD2. V shed 3 bases, J shed 3 bases, and the junction held 12 bases outside the gene matches. The CDR3 is 17 amino acids. Germline CDR1 is SGHNT and CDR2 is YENEEA. The CDR3 sequence is CASSFWDLAGGKETQYF. CDR3 bases: TGTGCCAGCAGCTTTTGGGACCTCGCGGGAGGTAAAGAGACCCAGTACTTC.

This clonotype was detected only a few times. The chain joins TRBV7-3 to TRBJ2-2, with D perhaps TRBD2 (5 bases). This CDR3 is built from 14 residues. Germline V CDR1 and CDR2: SGHTA, FQGTGA. V lost 8 bases, J lost 4 bases, and 14 bases lay in between. This chain's CDR3 is CASGLGRPTGELFF. The CDR3 DNA reads as TGTGCCAGCGGTTTGGGGAGACCCACCGGGGAGCTGTTTTTT.

The V gene is TRBV28, the J gene TRBJ2-3, with D perhaps TRBD1 (5 bases). Trimming removed 8 bases from V and 0 bases from J, with 9 bases in between. The germline V gene encodes CDR1 MDHEN and CDR2 SYDVKM. This CDR3 is built from 13 residues. The CDR3 region is CASQRQSTDTQYF. In nucleotides, the CDR3 is TGTGCCAGCCAAAGACAGAGCACAGATACGCAGTATTTT.

About this clonotype: At one boundary the junction diverges from the germline segment, which might be a read error. This chain connects TRBV20-1 to TRBJ2-1; D is undetermined. Germline lookup yields CDR1 DFQATT and CDR2 SNEGSKA (reference sequence). CDR3 size: 12 residues. CDR3: CSAPGRLNERFF. The CDR3 DNA reads TGCAGTGCTCCCGGACGGCTGAATGAGCGGTTCTTC.

This clonotype was seen a handful of times. The chain joins TRBV4-2 to TRBJ1-2; D perhaps matches TRBD1 (5 bases). Germline lookup yields CDR1 LGHNA and CDR2 YNFKEQ. The length of the CDR3 is 13 residues. V lost 0 bases, J lost 8 bases, and 10 bases lay in between. CDR3 protein: CASSQDLGTGYTF. The DNA for the CDR3 is TGTGCCAGCAGCCAAGATTTGGGGACGGGCTACACCTTC.

This chain joins TRBV6-5 and TRBJ1-2; 8 bases agree with TRBD1. Germline V CDR1 and CDR2: MNHEY, SVGAGI. Unmatched junction bases numbered 2, after V lost 1 base and J lost 4 bases. The CDR3 runs 14 residues. The chain's CDR3 is CASSYLTGGYGYTF. CDR3 nucleotides: TGTGCCAGCAGTTACTTAACAGGGGGCTATGGCTACACCTTC.

This clonotype has only a few counts. V usage is TRBV7-3 and J usage is TRBJ2-1; TRBD2 matches 10 bases. V was clipped by 0 bases and J by 10 bases; unmatched bases: 12. The CDR3 totals 17 residues. Germline V CDR1 and CDR2: SGHTA, FQGTGA. The CDR3 loop is CASSLTRGSGRGEEQFF. CDR3 coding DNA: TGTGCCAGCAGCTTAACGAGGGGCAGCGGGAGGGGGGAGGAGCAGTTCTTC. Variable domain in full (rest from reference TRBV7-3 and TRBJ2-1): GAGVSQTPSNKVTEKGKYVELRCDPISGHTALYWYRQSLGQGPEFLIYFQGTGAADDSGLPNDRFFAVRPEGSVSTLKIQRTERGDSAVYLCASSLTRGSGRGEEQFFGPGTRLTVL.

The chain joins TRBV19 to TRBJ2-5; 9 bases fit TRBD2. Losses at the gene ends were 3 bases for V and 2 bases for J; bases not matched to a gene: 7. This CDR3 is built from 16 residues. Germline CDR1 and CDR2: LNHDA and SQIVND (reference sequence). CDR3 DNA sequence: TGTGCCAGTAGTATGTCGGGCGGGAGGGGACAAGAGACCCAGTACTTC. This gives the protein CASSMSGGRGQETQYF.

For this clonotype: Germline and junction disagree at one end, which may indicate a read error. The chain links TRBV19 to TRBJ1-2, with D perhaps TRBD1 (5 bases). This CDR3 is built from 12 residues. CDR1 is LNHDA, CDR2 SQIVND, per germline (reference sequence). The CDR3 nucleotides read TGTGCCAGTAGTCGGACAAACTATGGCCACACCTTC. This codes for CASSRTNYGHTF.

This chain links TRBV27 with TRBJ2-3; D remains unclear. Germline CDR1 MNHEY, CDR2 SMNVEV (reference sequence). V was pared by 4 bases and J by 3 bases, with 5 bases between. This CDR3 spans 12 amino acids. The CDR3 spells CASSSRTDTQYF. The CDR3 region has the DNA TGTGCCAGCAGTTCCCGAACAGATACGCAGTATTTT.

V gene TRBV28 combines with J gene TRBJ1-5; D remains unclear. The CDR3 contains 14 residues. With 7 bases removed from V and 3 bases from J, the gap between germline ends came to 13 bases. CDR1 and CDR2 from the germline V gene are MDHEN and SYDVKM. This CDR3 reads CASKVSTSNQPQHF. In DNA form, the CDR3 reads TGTGCCAGCAAGGTCAGCACCTCCAATCAGCCCCAGCATTTT. Variable domain in full (rest from reference TRBV28 and TRBJ1-5): DVKVTQSSRYLVKRTGEKVFLECVQDMDHENMFWYRQDPGLGLRLIYFSYDVKMKEKGDIPEGYSVSREKKERFSLILESASTNQTSMYLCASKVSTSNQPQHFGDGTRLSIL.

This clonotype appeared once. This chain joins TRBV19 and TRBJ2-7; 8 bases line up with TRBD1. With 2 bases clipped from V and 3 bases from J, the junction kept 6 bases outside the gene matches. The CDR3 totals 15 residues. Looked up from germline, CDR1 is LNHDA and CDR2 is SQIVND (reference sequence). The CDR3, as DNA: TGTGCCAGTAGTATACAACGGACAGGGATCTACGAGCAGTACTTC. Its translation: CASSIQRTGIYEQYF.

By share of the sample, this clonotype is medium-sized (0.01 to 0.1%). The V gene is TRBV20-1, the J gene TRBJ1-5, with D uncertain. Trimming pared 6 bases from V and 1 base from J, leaving 13 bases between. CDR3 length: 14 residues. Germline CDR1 is DFQATT and CDR2 is SNEGSKA (reference sequence). The CDR3: CSAHPSGSNQPQHF. CDR3 bases: TGCAGTGCCCATCCGTCCGGGAGCAATCAGCCCCAGCATTTT.

The V call is TRBV3-1, the J call TRBJ2-5; maybe TRBD1 (5 bases). Trimming stripped 1 base from V and 4 bases from J, with 7 bases between. There are 13 residues in the CDR3. Germline V lookup: CDR1 LGHDT, CDR2 YNNKEL (reference sequence). In nucleotides, the CDR3 is TGTGCCAGCAGCCAAGGAACAGGAGAGACCCAGTACTTC. Protein: CASSQGTGETQYF.

This chain connects TRBV24-1 to TRBJ2-7; maybe TRBD1 (6 bases). CDR1 is KGHDR, CDR2 SFDVKD, per germline. V shed 4 bases and J shed 2 bases, with 11 bases lying between them. The CDR3 has 14 residues. CDR3 sequence: CATSDRGAAYEQYF. The CDR3 DNA sequence: TGTGCCACCAGTGACAGGGGCGCGGCCTACGAGCAGTACTTC.

The J gene is TRBJ2-5, the V gene TRBV18; a possible D gene is TRBD1 (6 bases). The CDR3 spans 15 residues. Germline V gene lookup returns CDR1 KGHSH and CDR2 LQKENI. Trimming took off 1 base at V and 2 bases at J, with 11 bases between the two ends. CDR3 coding DNA: TGTGCCAGCTCACCACAAGGGGGAGTACAAGAGACCCAGTACTTC. Encoded protein: CASSPQGGVQETQYF.

This clonotype was counted a few times. V and J are TRBV10-3 and TRBJ1-2; 7 nucleotides line up with TRBD1. Losses at the gene ends were 0 bases for V and 2 bases for J; bases not matched to a gene: 12. The CDR3 runs to 18 residues. Per the germline V gene, CDR1 is ENHRY and CDR2 is SYGVKD. The CDR3 region has the DNA TGTGCCATCAGTGAGTCGGCCGGGACAGTACTACAAAACTATGGCTACACCTTC. Protein sequence: CAISESAGTVLQNYGYTF.

The sample holds a few counts of this clonotype. The rearrangement uses TRBV28 and TRBJ2-7, with TRBD2 matching over 14 bases. The germline V gene encodes CDR1 MDHEN and CDR2 SYDVKM. The length of the CDR3 is 14 residues. J was trimmed by 4 bases and V by 7 bases; bases with no gene match: 3. For the CDR3, the DNA is TGTGCCAGCACCCGGACTAGCGGGAGGTACGAGCAGTACTTC. Its protein is CASTRTSGRYEQYF.

There are a few counts of this clonotype. The chain joins TRBV18 to TRBJ1-2, with 7 bases identical to TRBD1. J gave up 8 bases and V 4 bases, and 7 bases lay outside the gene matches. The CDR3 extends over 13 amino acids. CDR1 is KGHSH, CDR2 LQKENI, per germline. The DNA of the CDR3 is TGTGCCAGCTCACAACAGGGGCAGAACGGCTACACCTTC. It specifies CASSQQGQNGYTF.

This clonotype has more than one count but fewer than ten. This rearrangement joins TRBV7-2 to TRBJ1-2; the D gene is possibly TRBD1 (5 bases). The CDR3 consists of 12 residues. The V gene lost 10 bases and the J gene lost 8 bases, with 17 bases spanning the gap. Germline values: CDR1 SGHTA, CDR2 FQGNSA. The DNA for the CDR3 is TGTGCCAATAGGCCGGTGGGGGGGGGCTACACCTTC. Translated, it gives CANRPVGGGYTF.

V gene TRBV6-5 combines with J gene TRBJ2-5; 8 nucleotides agree with TRBD1. The germline CDR1 and CDR2 sequences are MNHEY and SVGAGI. V was pared by 2 bases and J by 5 bases, with 7 bases of the junction left unmatched. This CDR3 comprises 15 residues. The CDR3 sequence is CASSYNQGAWETQYF. The CDR3 nucleotides read TGTGCCAGCAGTTACAATCAGGGGGCGTGGGAGACCCAGTACTTC.